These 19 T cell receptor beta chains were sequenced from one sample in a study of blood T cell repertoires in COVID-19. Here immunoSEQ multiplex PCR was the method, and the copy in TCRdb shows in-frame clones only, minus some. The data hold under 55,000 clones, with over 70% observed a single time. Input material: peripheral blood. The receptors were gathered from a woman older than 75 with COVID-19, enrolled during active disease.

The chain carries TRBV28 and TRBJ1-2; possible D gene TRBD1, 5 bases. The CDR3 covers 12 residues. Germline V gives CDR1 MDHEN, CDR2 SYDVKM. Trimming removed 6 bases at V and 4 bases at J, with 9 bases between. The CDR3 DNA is TGTGCCAGCAGCTGGGGCATCTATGGCTACACCTTC. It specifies CASSWGIYGYTF.

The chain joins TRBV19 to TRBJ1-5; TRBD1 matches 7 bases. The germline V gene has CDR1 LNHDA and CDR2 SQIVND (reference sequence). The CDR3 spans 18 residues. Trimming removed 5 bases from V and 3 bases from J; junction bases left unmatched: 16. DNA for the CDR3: TGTGCCAGTAGTTCGACAGGGCTCAGCCTGAGGACCAATCAGCCCCAGCATTTT. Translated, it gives CASSSTGLSLRTNQPQHF.

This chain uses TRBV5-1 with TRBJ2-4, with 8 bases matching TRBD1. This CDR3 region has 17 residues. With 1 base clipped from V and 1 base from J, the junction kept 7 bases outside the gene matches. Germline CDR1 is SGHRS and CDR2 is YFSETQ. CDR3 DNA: TGCGCCAGCAGCTTGACCGGCAGGGGGCTCGCCAAAAACATTCAGTACTTC. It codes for CASSLTGRGLAKNIQYF. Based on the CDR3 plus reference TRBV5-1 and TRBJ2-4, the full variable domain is KAGVTQTPRYLIKTRGQQVTLSCSPISGHRSVSWYQQTPGQGLQFLFEYFSETQRNKGNFPGRFSGRQFSNSRSEMNVSTLELGDSALYLCASSLTGRGLAKNIQYFGAGTRLSVL.

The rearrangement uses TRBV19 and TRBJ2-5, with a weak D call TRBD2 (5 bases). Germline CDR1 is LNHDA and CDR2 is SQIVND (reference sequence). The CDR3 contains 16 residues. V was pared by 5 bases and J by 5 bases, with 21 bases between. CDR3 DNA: TGTGCCAGTAGTCCAACCCGGACCAGGTCGGGGGAGACCCAGTACTTC. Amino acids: CASSPTRTRSGETQYF.

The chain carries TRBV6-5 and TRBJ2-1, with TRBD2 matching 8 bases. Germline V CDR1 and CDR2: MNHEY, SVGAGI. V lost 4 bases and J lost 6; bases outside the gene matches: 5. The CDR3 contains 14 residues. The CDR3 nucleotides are TGTGCCAGCAGTTTCAGACTAGCGAGCAATGAGCAGTTCTTC. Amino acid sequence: CASSFRLASNEQFF.

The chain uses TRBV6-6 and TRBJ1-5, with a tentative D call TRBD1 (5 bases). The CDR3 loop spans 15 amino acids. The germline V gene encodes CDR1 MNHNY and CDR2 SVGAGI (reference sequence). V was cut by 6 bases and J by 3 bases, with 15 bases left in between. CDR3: CASSPGRGVNQPQHF. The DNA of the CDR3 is TGTGCCAGCAGCCCCGGGAGAGGGGTCAATCAGCCCCAGCATTTT.

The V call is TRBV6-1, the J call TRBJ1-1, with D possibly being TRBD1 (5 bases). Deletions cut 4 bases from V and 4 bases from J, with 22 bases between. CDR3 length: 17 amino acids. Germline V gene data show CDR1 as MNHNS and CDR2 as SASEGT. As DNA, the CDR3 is TGTGCCAGCAGTGGGGAGGTGTTTCGGGCCGGGGGCACTGAAGCTTTCTTT. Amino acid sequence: CASSGEVFRAGGTEAFF.

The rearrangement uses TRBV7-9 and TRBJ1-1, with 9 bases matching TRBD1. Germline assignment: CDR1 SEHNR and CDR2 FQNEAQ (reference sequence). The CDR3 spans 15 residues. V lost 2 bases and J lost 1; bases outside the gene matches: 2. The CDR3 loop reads CASSLWTGENTEAFF. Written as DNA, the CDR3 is TGTGCCAGCAGCTTATGGACAGGGGAGAACACTGAAGCTTTCTTT. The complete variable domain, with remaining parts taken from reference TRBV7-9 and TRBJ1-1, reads DTGVSQNPRHKITKRGQNVTFRCDPISEHNRLYWYRQTLGQGPEFLTYFQNEAQLEKSRLLSDRFSAERPKGSFSTLEIQRTEQGDSAMYLCASSLWTGENTEAFFGQGTRLTVV.

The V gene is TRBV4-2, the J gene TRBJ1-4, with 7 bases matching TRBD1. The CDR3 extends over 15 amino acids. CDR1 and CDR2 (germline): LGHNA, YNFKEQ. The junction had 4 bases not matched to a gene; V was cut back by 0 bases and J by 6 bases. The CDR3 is CASSQETGKYEKLFF. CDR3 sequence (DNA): TGTGCCAGCAGCCAAGAGACAGGGAAATATGAAAAACTGTTTTTT.

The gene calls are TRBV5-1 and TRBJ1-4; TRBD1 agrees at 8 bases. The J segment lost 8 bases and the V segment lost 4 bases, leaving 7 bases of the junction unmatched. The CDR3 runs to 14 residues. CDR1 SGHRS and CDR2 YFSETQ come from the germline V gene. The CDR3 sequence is CASSGGDRLEKLFF. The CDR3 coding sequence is TGCGCCAGCAGCGGGGGGGACAGGCTCGAAAAACTGTTTTTT.

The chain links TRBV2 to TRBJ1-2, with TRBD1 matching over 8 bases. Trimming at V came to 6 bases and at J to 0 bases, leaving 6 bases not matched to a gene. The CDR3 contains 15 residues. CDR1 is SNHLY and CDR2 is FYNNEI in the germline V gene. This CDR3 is CASSLGTGPNYGYTF. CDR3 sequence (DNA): TGTGCCAGCAGCCTCGGGACAGGTCCTAACTATGGCTACACCTTC.

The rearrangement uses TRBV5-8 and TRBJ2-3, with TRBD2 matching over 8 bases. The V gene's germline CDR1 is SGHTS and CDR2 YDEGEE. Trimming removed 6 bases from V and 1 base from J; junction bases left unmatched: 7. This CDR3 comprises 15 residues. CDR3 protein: CASNPLAVGTDTQYF. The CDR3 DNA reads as TGTGCCAGCAACCCACTAGCGGTGGGCACAGATACGCAGTATTTT.

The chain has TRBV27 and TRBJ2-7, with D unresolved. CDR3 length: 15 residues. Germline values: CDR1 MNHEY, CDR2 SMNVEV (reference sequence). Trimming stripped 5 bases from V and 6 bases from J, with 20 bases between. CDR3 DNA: TGTGCCAGCAGTCCCCCCATCGGGTCCCCCCTCGAGCAGTACTTC. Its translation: CASSPPIGSPLEQYF.

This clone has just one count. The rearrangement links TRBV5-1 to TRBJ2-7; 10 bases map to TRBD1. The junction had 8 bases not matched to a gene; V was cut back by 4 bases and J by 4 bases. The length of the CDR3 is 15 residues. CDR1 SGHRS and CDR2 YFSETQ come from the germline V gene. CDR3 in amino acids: CASSLSGTGVYEQYF. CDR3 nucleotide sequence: TGCGCCAGCAGCCTATCCGGGACAGGGGTTTACGAGCAGTACTTC.

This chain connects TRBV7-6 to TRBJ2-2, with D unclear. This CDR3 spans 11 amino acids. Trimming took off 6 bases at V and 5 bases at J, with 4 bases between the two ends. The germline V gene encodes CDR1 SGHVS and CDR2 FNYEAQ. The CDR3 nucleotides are TGTGCCAGCAGACTAACCGGGGAGCTGTTTTTT. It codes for CASRLTGELFF.

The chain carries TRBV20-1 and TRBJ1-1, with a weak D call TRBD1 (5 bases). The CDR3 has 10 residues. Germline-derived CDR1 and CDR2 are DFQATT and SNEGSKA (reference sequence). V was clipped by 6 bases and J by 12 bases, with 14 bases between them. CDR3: CSAAGQQTFF. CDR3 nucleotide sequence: TGCAGTGCCGCGGGGCAGCAAACTTTCTTT.

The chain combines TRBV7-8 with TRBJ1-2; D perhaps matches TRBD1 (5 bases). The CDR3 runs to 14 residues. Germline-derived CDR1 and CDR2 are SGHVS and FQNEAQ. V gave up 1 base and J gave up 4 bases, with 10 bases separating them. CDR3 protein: CASSLGSGFYGYTF. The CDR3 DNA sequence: TGTGCCAGCAGCTTAGGGTCAGGGTTCTATGGCTACACCTTC.

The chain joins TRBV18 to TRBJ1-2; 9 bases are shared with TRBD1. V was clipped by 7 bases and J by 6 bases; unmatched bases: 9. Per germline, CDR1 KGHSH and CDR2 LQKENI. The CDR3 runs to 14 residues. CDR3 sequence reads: CASWPGQGINGYTF. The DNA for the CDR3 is TGTGCCAGCTGGCCCGGACAGGGGATTAATGGCTACACCTTC.

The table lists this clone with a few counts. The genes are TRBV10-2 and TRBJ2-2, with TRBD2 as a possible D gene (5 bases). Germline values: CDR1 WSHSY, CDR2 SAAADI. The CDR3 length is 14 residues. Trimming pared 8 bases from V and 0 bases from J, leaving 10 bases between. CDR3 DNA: TGCGCCAGCGGGAGCAGTACGAACACCGGGGAGCTGTTTTTT. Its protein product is CASGSSTNTGELFF.